The T cell receptor beta chain under discussion was sequenced for a study of blood T cell repertoires in COVID-19. Study summary: T cells, B-cell-depleted T cells, or PBMCs supplied cDNA or gDNA.

Cohorts were determined from participant-reported clinical history. TCRdb's table, derived via immunoSEQ multiplex PCR, lists solely in-frame clones and lacks some. The sample contains around 150,000 clones, roughly 80% of which appear only once. The CDR3 sequence is 13 residues long. Germline V gene data show CDR1 as SGDLS and CDR2 as YYNGEE. With V trimmed by 6 bases and J by 5 bases, 6 bases remained unmatched. This chain joins TRBV9 and TRBJ2-3; TRBD2 matches 7 bases. The TCR comes from a woman between 55 and 75 years old who had recovered from COVID-19. Source material: PBMCs or T cells enriched from blood (not recorded which). The CDR3: CASTRGDLDTQYF. The DNA of the CDR3 is TGTGCCAGCACCCGGGGGGACCTAGATACGCAGTATTTT.